The 15 T cell receptor beta chains presented below share a single source sample, sequenced in a study of blood T cell repertoires in COVID-19 (dated by TCRdb to 2020 to 2022). The method was the immunoSEQ multiplex PCR assay. Drawn from immuneACCESS, this table holds only the in-frame rearrangements with V and J called that TCRdb kept. Clones are partly lost; checked studies trace under half to an unresolved V gene and leave the rest unexplained. The table for this sample lists 150,000 to 200,000 clones; 89% of them were counted only once. Approximately 0.8% of the sample goes to the ten largest clones. Input material: PBMCs or T cells enriched from blood (not recorded which). These receptors all stem from a woman aged 18-30 years who had recovered from COVID-19.

This chain connects TRBV7-9 to TRBJ1-2, with D tentatively TRBD1 (6 bases). The CDR3 runs to 14 residues. Germline assignment: CDR1 SEHNR and CDR2 FQNEAQ (reference sequence). The V and J ends lost 5 bases and 6 bases respectively, with 16 bases between them. DNA of the CDR3: TGTGCCAGCAGCGTCCAGGGGTCGGGTGATGGCTACACCTTC. Amino acid sequence: CASSVQGSGDGYTF.

V gene TRBV11-1 combines with J gene TRBJ2-7; D may be TRBD2 (5 bases). V lost 8 bases and J 3 bases, leaving 23 bases between the germline ends. Germline loops: CDR1 SGHAT, CDR2 FQDESV (reference sequence). This CDR3 is 16 amino acids long. CDR3 in DNA: TGTGCCAGCTACCCCAAGAGGGCGGGCAGGCTCTACGAGCAGTACTTC. Residues: CASYPKRAGRLYEQYF.

The rearrangement uses TRBV4-1 and TRBJ1-4, with unresolved D. The CDR3 has 13 amino acids. Germline lookup yields CDR1 MGHRA and CDR2 YSYEKL. V lost 0 bases, J lost 10 bases, and 9 bases lay in between. The CDR3 coding sequence is TGCGCCAGCAGCCAAGAGCCTAGAGGAAAACTGTTTTTT. Residues: CASSQEPRGKLFF.

The chain carries TRBV30 and TRBJ2-7; weak D call: TRBD2 (5 bases). In germline, CDR1 is GTSNPN, CDR2 SVGIG (reference sequence). Trimming pared 3 bases from V and 3 bases from J, leaving 12 bases between. The CDR3 extends over 13 amino acids. The CDR3 DNA reads TGTGCCTGGAGCCCGCGGGTCTACTACGAGCAGTACTTC. Amino acid sequence: CAWSPRVYYEQYF.

The rearrangement links TRBV6-6 to TRBJ1-6, with D possibly matching TRBD1 (6 bases). CDR1 and CDR2 (germline): MNHNY, SVGAGI (reference sequence). V lost 5 bases and J lost 0, with 17 bases in between. The CDR3 has 18 residues. The CDR3 loop is CASSRGTRANSYNSPLHF. CDR3 in DNA: TGTGCCAGCAGTCGAGGGACACGCGCCAACTCCTATAATTCACCCCTCCACTTT.

The chain links TRBV27 to TRBJ2-7; possible D gene TRBD2, 5 bases. Germline CDR1 and CDR2: MNHEY and SMNVEV (reference sequence). Trimming removed 5 bases at V and 3 bases at J, with 17 bases between. This CDR3 region has 15 residues. The CDR3 coding sequence is TGTGCCAGCAGTCCCTGGACGGGGTCTGGCTACGAGCAGTACTTC. Translated: CASSPWTGSGYEQYF.

DNA for the CDR3: TGTGCCAGCAGCCACTCTAGCGGGCAACAAGAGACCCAGTACTTC. It is translated as CASSHSSGQQETQYF. The rearrangement joins TRBV6-5 to TRBJ2-5; 8 bases agree with TRBD2. The junction had 8 bases not matched to a gene; V was cut back by 6 bases and J by 2 bases. CDR3 length: 15 amino acids. Germline CDR1 MNHEY, CDR2 SVGAGI.

The chain links TRBV28 to TRBJ1-1; D possibly corresponds to TRBD1 (5 bases). The CDR3 runs to 15 residues. V was clipped by 5 bases and J by 1 base, with 14 bases between them. CDR1 is MDHEN and CDR2 is SYDVKM in the germline V gene. Here the CDR3 DNA reads TGTGCCAGCAGTCCCCCCCCGGGGGGGAACACTGAAGCTTTCTTT. Its protein is CASSPPPGGNTEAFF.

The gene calls are TRBV30 and TRBJ1-2, with a possible D match to TRBD1 (6 bases). The V end lost 5 bases, the J end lost 6 bases, and 13 bases lay between the germline ends. Germline-derived CDR1 and CDR2 are GTSNPN and SVGIG (reference sequence). The CDR3 is 12 residues long. Here the CDR3 reads CAWDNTGNGYTF. CDR3 bases: TGTGCCTGGGATAACACAGGGAATGGCTACACCTTC.

The chain has TRBV19 and TRBJ2-7, with no clear D. CDR3 length: 10 residues. Trimming pared 8 bases from V and 3 bases from J, leaving 5 bases between. Per germline, CDR1 LNHDA and CDR2 SQIVND (reference sequence). The CDR3 is CASLLYEQYF. The CDR3 DNA sequence: TGTGCCAGTCTCCTCTACGAGCAGTACTTC.

The gene calls are TRBV3-1 (or the pseudogene TRBV3-2) and TRBJ1-3; the D gene is possibly TRBD1 (5 bases). Looked up from germline, CDR1 is LGHDT and CDR2 is YNNKEL (reference sequence). V dropped 0 bases and J dropped 2 bases, with 11 bases sitting between them. The CDR3 has 16 residues. CDR3 in amino acids: CASSQDMWTPGNTIYF. CDR3 bases: TGTGCCAGCAGCCAAGATATGTGGACACCTGGAAACACCATATATTTT.

With regard to this clone: The sample has other DNA sequences that encode this CDR3 too. The V call is TRBV9, the J call TRBJ2-7; the match to TRBD2 covers 14 bases. The CDR3 contains 15 residues. After removal of 4 bases from V and 4 bases from J, the junction contained 4 bases not matched to a gene. Germline V CDR1 and CDR2: SGDLS, YYNGEE. Here the CDR3 DNA reads TGTGCCAGCAGCACAGGGACTAGCGGGAGTTACGAGCAGTACTTC. Translation gives CASSTGTSGSYEQYF.

The rearrangement uses TRBV7-6 and TRBJ2-7, with 7 nucleotides matching TRBD2. CDR1 is SGHVS and CDR2 is FNYEAQ in the germline V gene. The CDR3 consists of 13 residues. V lost 8 bases, J lost 4 bases, and 8 bases stayed unmatched. This CDR3 is CASAWAGEYEQYF. DNA of the CDR3: TGTGCCAGCGCTTGGGCGGGAGAATACGAGCAGTACTTC.

The chain carries TRBV7-2 and TRBJ2-7, with 9 bases identical to TRBD2. Germline V CDR1 and CDR2: SGHTA, FQGNSA. CDR3 length equals 14 residues. The trim removed 3 bases at V and 6 bases at J, leaving 6 bases unmatched. Here the CDR3 reads CASSLSGRMGEQYF. In DNA form, the CDR3 reads TGTGCCAGCAGCTTGAGCGGGAGGATGGGCGAGCAGTACTTC.

J is TRBJ2-7 and V is TRBV6-6; possible D gene TRBD1, 5 bases. Trimming took off 5 bases at V and 0 bases at J, with 14 bases between the two ends. The germline gives CDR1 MNHNY, CDR2 SVGAGI (reference sequence). This CDR3 has 15 residues. The CDR3 DNA sequence: TGTGCCAGCAGTAATCTACCCCAGGGCTCCTACGAGCAGTACTTC. Translating it yields CASSNLPQGSYEQYF.